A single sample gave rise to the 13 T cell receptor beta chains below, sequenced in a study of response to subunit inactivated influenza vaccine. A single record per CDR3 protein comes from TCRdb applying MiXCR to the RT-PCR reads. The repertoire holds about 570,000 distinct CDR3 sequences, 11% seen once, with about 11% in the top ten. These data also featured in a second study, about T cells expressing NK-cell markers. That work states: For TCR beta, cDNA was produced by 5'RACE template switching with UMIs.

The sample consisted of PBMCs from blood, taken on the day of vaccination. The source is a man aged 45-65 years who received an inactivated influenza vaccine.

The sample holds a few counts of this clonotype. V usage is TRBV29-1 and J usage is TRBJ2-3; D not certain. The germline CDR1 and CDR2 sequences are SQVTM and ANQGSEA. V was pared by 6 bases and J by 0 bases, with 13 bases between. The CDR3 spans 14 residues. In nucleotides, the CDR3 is TGCAGCGTAGCCGGACGGTATAGCACAGATACGCAGTATTTT. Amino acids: CSVAGRYSTDTQYF.

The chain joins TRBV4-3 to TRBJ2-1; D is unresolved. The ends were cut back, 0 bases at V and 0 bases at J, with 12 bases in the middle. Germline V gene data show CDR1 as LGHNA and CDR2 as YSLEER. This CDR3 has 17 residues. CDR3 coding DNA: TGCGCCAGCAGCCAAGATAACAGCGCCCGCTCCTACAATGAGCAGTTCTTC. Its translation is CASSQDNSARSYNEQFF.

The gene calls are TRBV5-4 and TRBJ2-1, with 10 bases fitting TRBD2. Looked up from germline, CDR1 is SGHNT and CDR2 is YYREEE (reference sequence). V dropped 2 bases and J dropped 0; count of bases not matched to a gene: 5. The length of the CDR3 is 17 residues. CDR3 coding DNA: TGTGCCAGCAGCTTTCGCACTAGCGGGAACTCCTACAATGAGCAGTTCTTC. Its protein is CASSFRTSGNSYNEQFF. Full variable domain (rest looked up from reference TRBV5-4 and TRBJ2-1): ETGVTQSPTHLIKTRGQQVTLRCSSQSGHNTVSWYQQALGQGPQFIFQYYREEENGRGNFPPRFSGLQFPNYSSELNVNALELDDSALYLCASSFRTSGNSYNEQFFGPGTRLTVL.

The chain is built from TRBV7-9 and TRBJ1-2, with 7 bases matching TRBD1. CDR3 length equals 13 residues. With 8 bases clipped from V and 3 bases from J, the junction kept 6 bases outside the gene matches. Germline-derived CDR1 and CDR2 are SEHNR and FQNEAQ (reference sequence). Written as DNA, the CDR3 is TGTGCCAGCCGCCAGGGGGGACACTATGGCTACACCTTC. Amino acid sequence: CASRQGGHYGYTF.

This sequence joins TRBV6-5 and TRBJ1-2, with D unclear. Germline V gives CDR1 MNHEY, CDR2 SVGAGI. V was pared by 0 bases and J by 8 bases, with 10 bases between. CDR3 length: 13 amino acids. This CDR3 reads CASSYSSLGGYTF. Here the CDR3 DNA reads TGTGCCAGCAGTTACTCTTCTTTAGGGGGCTACACCTTC.

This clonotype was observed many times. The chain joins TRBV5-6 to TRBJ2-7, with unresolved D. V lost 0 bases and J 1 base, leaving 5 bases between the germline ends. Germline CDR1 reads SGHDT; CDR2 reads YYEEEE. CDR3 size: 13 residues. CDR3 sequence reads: CASSLVSSYEQYF. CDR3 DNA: TGTGCCAGCAGCTTGGTTTCATCCTACGAGCAGTACTTC.

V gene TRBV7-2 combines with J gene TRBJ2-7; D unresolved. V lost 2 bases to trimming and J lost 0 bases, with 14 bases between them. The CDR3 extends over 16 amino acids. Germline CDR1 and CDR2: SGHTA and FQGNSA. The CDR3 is CASSLWRRPSSYEQYF. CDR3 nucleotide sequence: TGTGCCAGCAGCTTATGGAGACGTCCAAGCTCCTACGAGCAGTACTTC.

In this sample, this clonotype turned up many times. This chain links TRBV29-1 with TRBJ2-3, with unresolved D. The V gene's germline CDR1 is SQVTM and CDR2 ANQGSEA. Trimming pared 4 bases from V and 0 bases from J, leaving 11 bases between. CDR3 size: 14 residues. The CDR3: CSVAKVGSTDTQYF. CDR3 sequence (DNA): TGCAGCGTTGCAAAGGTCGGCAGCACAGATACGCAGTATTTT.

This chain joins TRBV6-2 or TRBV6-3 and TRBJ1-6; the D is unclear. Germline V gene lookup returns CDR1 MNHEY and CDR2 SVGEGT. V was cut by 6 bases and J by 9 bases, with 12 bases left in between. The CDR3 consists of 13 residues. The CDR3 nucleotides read TGTGCCAGCAGAGACCGAAACGGTTCACCCCTCCACTTT. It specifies CASRDRNGSPLHF.

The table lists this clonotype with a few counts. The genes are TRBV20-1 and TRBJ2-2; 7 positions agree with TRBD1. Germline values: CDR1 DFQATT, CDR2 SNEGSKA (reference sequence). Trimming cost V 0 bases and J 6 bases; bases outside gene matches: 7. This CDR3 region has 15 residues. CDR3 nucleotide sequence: TGCAGTGCTAGAGATAGGCAGGGGGACGCCGGGGAGCTGTTTTTT. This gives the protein CSARDRQGDAGELFF.

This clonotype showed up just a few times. The CDR3: CASSAIVGGYTF. The CDR3 coding sequence is TGTGCCAGCAGCGCAATTGTCGGTGGCTACACCTTC. The V and J genes are TRBV7-2 and TRBJ1-2; D unresolved. V was trimmed by 5 bases and J by 7 bases, leaving 11 bases between them. CDR1 and CDR2 from the germline V gene are SGHTA and FQGNSA. The CDR3 consists of 12 residues.

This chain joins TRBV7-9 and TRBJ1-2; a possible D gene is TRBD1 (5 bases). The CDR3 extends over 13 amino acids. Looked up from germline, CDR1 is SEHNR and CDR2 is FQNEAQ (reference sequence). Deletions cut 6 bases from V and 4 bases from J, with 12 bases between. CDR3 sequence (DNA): TGTGCCAGCAGGAGGGGTGATGGCTATGGCTACACCTTC. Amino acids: CASRRGDGYGYTF.

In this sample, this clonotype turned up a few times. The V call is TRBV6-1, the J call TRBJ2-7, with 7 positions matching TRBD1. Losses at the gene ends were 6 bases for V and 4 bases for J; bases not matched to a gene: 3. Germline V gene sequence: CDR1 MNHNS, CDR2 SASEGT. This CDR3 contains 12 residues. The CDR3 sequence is CASRDRIYEQYF. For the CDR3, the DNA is TGTGCCAGCAGGGACAGGATTTACGAGCAGTACTTC.